A single sample gave rise to the 18 T cell receptor beta chains below, sequenced in a study of Ad26.COV2.S vaccination and SARS-CoV-2 variants. The protocol was immunoSEQ multiplex PCR, while the TCRdb copy is restricted to in-frame clones and leaves out a portion. Here the sample spans approximately 250,000 clones, around 88% being singletons. Treatment: approximately 18 received Ad26.COV2.S at low or high dose, single or two shots; about five received placebo; per-sample allocation not given. At day 63 after the first vaccine or placebo injection, samples were drawn. The sequencing here drew on peripheral blood, taken in a trial of Ad26.COV2.S vaccine versus placebo. Every receptor here comes from a person between 18 and 60 years old who received the Ad26.COV2.S COVID-19 vaccine or a placebo.

The chain carries TRBV30 and TRBJ2-3, with 14 nucleotides matching TRBD2. Germline V gene data show CDR1 as GTSNPN and CDR2 as SVGIG (reference sequence). CDR3 length equals 17 residues. The J segment lost 4 bases and the V segment lost 2 bases, leaving 8 bases of the junction unmatched. The CDR3 coding sequence is TGTGCCTGGAGTCCCTCTCGACTAGCGGGGGGGGCAGATACGCAGTATTTT. Its translation is CAWSPSRLAGGADTQYF.

J is TRBJ2-1 and V is TRBV7-2, with 7 nucleotides matching TRBD1. The trim removed 4 bases at V and 10 bases at J, leaving 10 bases unmatched. Germline V gene lookup returns CDR1 SGHTA and CDR2 FQGNSA. CDR3 length: 14 residues. The CDR3 nucleotides are TGTGCCAGCAGCTCACGACAGGGTGAAGGAGAGCAGTTCTTC. Translation: CASSSRQGEGEQFF. Full variable domain (remainder filled in from reference TRBV7-2 and TRBJ2-1): GAGVSQSPSNKVTEKGKDVELRCDPISGHTALYWYRQSLGQGLEFLIYFQGNSAPDKSGLPSDRFSAERTGGSVSTLTIQRTQQEDSAVYLCASSSRQGEGEQFFGPGTRLTVL.

The rearrangement joins TRBV4-3 to TRBJ2-3; 10 nucleotides agree with TRBD2. The CDR3 has 15 residues. The junction had 3 bases not matched to a gene; V was cut back by 2 bases and J by 4 bases. Germline CDR1 and CDR2: LGHNA and YSLEER. In DNA form, the CDR3 reads TGCGCCAGCAGCCAAAGCGGGGGGGCCTCAGATACGCAGTATTTT. Protein sequence: CASSQSGGASDTQYF.

This rearrangement joins TRBV19 to TRBJ2-7, with TRBD2 as a possible D gene (5 bases). Germline lookup yields CDR1 LNHDA and CDR2 SQIVND (reference sequence). Trimming took off 2 bases at V and 3 bases at J, with 17 bases between the two ends. CDR3 size: 16 residues. The CDR3 loop is CASSIPLAAEGYEQYF. The CDR3 DNA is TGTGCCAGTAGTATACCCCTCGCGGCCGAGGGCTACGAGCAGTACTTC.

The chain recombines TRBV5-8 with TRBJ1-5, with a tentative D call TRBD1 (6 bases). Trimming pared 4 bases from V and 7 bases from J, leaving 18 bases between. Germline V lookup: CDR1 SGHTS, CDR2 YDEGEE. The CDR3 consists of 15 residues. Here the CDR3 reads CASSAQGTGGQPQHF. The CDR3 nucleotides read TGTGCCAGCAGCGCTCAAGGGACCGGGGGCCAGCCCCAGCATTTT.

The chain joins TRBV11-2 to TRBJ2-1, with D unclear. This CDR3 has 12 amino acids. Germline CDR1 reads SGHAT; CDR2 reads FQNNGV. V shed 1 base and J shed 7 bases, with 5 bases lying between them. The CDR3 DNA is TGTGCCAGCAGCTTAGCCCCGAATGAGCAGTTCTTC. It specifies CASSLAPNEQFF.

The count of this clone is one. V is TRBV9 and J is TRBJ2-3; 7 bases map to TRBD2. The germline V gene has CDR1 SGDLS and CDR2 YYNGEE. Trimming at V came to 3 bases and at J to 3 bases, leaving 10 bases not matched to a gene. This CDR3 comprises 16 residues. The CDR3 protein is CASSGGAAGETDTQYF. The DNA of the CDR3 is TGTGCCAGCAGCGGCGGGGCTGCGGGAGAAACAGATACGCAGTATTTT. The full variable domain, its missing parts supplied by reference TRBV9 and TRBJ2-3, is DSGVTQTPKHLITATGQRVTLRCSPRSGDLSVYWYQQSLDQGLQFLIQYYNGEERAKGNILERFSAQQFPDLHSELNLSSLELGDSALYFCASSGGAAGETDTQYFGPGTRLTVL.

The V gene is TRBV7-2, the J gene TRBJ2-7, with TRBD1 identical over 9 bases. Germline CDR1 SGHTA, CDR2 FQGNSA. The V segment lost 10 bases and the J segment 5 bases; nucleotides outside the gene matches: 12. The CDR3 consists of 14 residues. CDR3 protein: CAIQRRQGVHEQYF. The CDR3 bases are TGTGCCATCCAAAGAAGACAGGGGGTCCACGAGCAGTACTTC.

The chain carries TRBV4-2 and TRBJ2-2; 9 nucleotides align to TRBD1. The trim removed 4 bases at V and 6 bases at J, leaving 6 bases unmatched. CDR1 is LGHNA and CDR2 is YNFKEQ in the germline V gene. The CDR3 spans 15 residues. The CDR3 sequence: CASSPRDRVSGELFF. DNA of the CDR3: TGTGCCAGCAGCCCTCGGGACAGGGTATCCGGGGAGCTGTTTTTT.

This sequence joins TRBV11-1 and TRBJ1-2, with D possibly TRBD1 on 6 matching bases. The CDR3 runs to 15 residues. CDR1 and CDR2 from the germline V gene are SGHAT and FQDESV (reference sequence). The V end lost 5 bases, the J end lost 4 bases, and 17 bases lay between the germline ends. The DNA for the CDR3 is TGTGCCAGCAGCCTTAACCAGGGGCAGACCTATGGCTACACCTTC. Translation gives CASSLNQGQTYGYTF.

The chain recombines TRBV25-1 with TRBJ1-6; a possible D gene is TRBD1 (5 bases). From germline, CDR1 is MGHDK and CDR2 SYGVNS. The V and J ends lost 8 bases and 5 bases respectively, with 16 bases between them. The CDR3 consists of 15 residues. CDR3 sequence reads: CASGPPGRHNSPLHF. CDR3 sequence (DNA): TGTGCCAGCGGCCCTCCGGGACGGCATAATTCACCCCTCCACTTT.

The genes are TRBV18 and TRBJ2-1; 16 bases are a match to TRBD2. Trimming at V came to 6 bases and at J to 0 bases, leaving 14 bases not matched to a gene. CDR3 length: 21 amino acids. Germline loops: CDR1 KGHSH, CDR2 LQKENI. This chain's CDR3 is CASSSKGTSGRAGSSYNEQFF. CDR3 nucleotide sequence: TGTGCCAGCTCGTCTAAGGGGACTAGCGGGAGGGCCGGGAGCTCCTACAATGAGCAGTTCTTC.

The chain joins TRBV7-9 to TRBJ2-7, with D uncertain. The CDR3 is 14 residues long. V shed 5 bases and J shed 5 bases, with 16 bases lying between them. Germline CDR1 and CDR2: SEHNR and FQNEAQ (reference sequence). CDR3 amino acids: CASSPKIEANEQYF. CDR3 coding DNA: TGTGCCAGCAGCCCAAAAATTGAGGCCAACGAGCAGTACTTC.

This clone appeared once. The chain links TRBV11-2 to TRBJ2-7, with 7 bases matching TRBD1. The germline V gene encodes CDR1 SGHAT and CDR2 FQNNGV. The CDR3 runs 14 residues. After removal of 1 base from V and 3 bases from J, the junction contained 3 bases not matched to a gene. The CDR3 loop is CASSLGTGFYEQYF. CDR3 nucleotides: TGTGCCAGCAGCTTAGGGACAGGCTTCTACGAGCAGTACTTC.

This chain links TRBV6-2 or TRBV6-3 with TRBJ2-7; weak D call: TRBD2 (5 bases). The germline V and J ends were trimmed by 6 bases and 1 base, with 13 bases remaining between them. This CDR3 has 14 residues. Germline CDR1 and CDR2: MNHEY and SVGEGT. The CDR3 nucleotides are TGTGCCAGCAGCCCCCCCCGGGGTTCCTACGAGCAGTACGTC. This translates into CASSPPRGSYEQYV.

This clone was recorded a few times. The chain employs TRBV6-1 and TRBJ2-2, with D maybe TRBD2 (6 bases). The CDR3 consists of 18 residues. Germline V gene lookup returns CDR1 MNHNS and CDR2 SASEGT. V gave up 1 base and J gave up 3 bases, with 18 bases separating them. CDR3 DNA sequence: TGTGCCAGCAGTGAAGAATCGGGGTTGGGGGGAGACACCGGGGAGCTGTTTTTT. Its protein product is CASSEESGLGGDTGELFF.

The chain couples TRBV20-1 to TRBJ1-4; no firm D call. The CDR3 runs to 14 residues. Germline CDR1 DFQATT, CDR2 SNEGSKA (reference sequence). The V gene lost 3 bases and the J gene lost 5 bases, with 13 bases spanning the gap. Written as DNA, the CDR3 is TGCAGTGCTAGTGGAGGGAGCGGCAATGAAAAACTGTTTTTT. Its protein is CSASGGSGNEKLFF.

The chain links TRBV23-1 to TRBJ2-7, with TRBD2 matching 16 bases. TRBV23-1 is reported as an ORF; its role is uncertain. This CDR3 region has 20 residues. After removal of 9 bases from V and 4 bases from J, the junction contained 21 bases not matched to a gene. Here the CDR3 reads CARPHLGTSGRATTPYEQYV. The CDR3 coding sequence is TGCGCCAGACCCCATCTGGGGACTAGCGGGAGGGCCACTACCCCTTACGAGCAGTACGTC.